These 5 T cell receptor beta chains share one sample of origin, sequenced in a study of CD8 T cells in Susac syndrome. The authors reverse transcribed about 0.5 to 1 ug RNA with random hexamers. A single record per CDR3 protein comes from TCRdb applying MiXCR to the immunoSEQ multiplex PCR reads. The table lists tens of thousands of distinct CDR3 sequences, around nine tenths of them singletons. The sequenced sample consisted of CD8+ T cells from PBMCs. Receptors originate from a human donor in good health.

For the CDR3, the DNA is TGTGCCAGCAGCCCTGACAGCTCTGGGGCCAACGTCCTGACTTTC. The encoded protein is CASSPDSSGANVLTF. This chain links TRBV5-4 with TRBJ2-6; D possibly corresponds to TRBD1 (5 bases). V was shortened by 4 bases and J by 0 bases, with 8 bases between the two germline ends. The CDR3 has 15 residues. Germline V gives CDR1 SGHNT, CDR2 YYREEE (reference sequence).

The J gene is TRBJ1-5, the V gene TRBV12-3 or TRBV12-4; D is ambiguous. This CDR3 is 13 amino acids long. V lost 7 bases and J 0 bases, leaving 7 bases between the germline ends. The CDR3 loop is CASTISSNQPQHF. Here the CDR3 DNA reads TGTGCCAGCACCATCTCTAGCAATCAGCCCCAGCATTTT.

The CDR3 sequence is CASGRGNTEAFF. CDR3 bases: TGTGCCAGCGGCCGAGGGAACACTGAAGCTTTCTTT. The gene calls are TRBV19 and TRBJ1-1; unclear D gene. The V gene lost 9 bases and the J gene lost 1 base, with 9 bases spanning the gap. CDR3 length: 12 residues. Germline lookup yields CDR1 LNHDA and CDR2 SQIVND (reference sequence).

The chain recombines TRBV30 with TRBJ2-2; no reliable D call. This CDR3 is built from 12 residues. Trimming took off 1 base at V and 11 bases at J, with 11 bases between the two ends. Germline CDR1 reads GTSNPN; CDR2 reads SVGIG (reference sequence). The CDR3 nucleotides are TGTGCCTGGAGTGACGGCGGCCTTGAGCTGTTTTTT. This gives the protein CAWSDGGLELFF.

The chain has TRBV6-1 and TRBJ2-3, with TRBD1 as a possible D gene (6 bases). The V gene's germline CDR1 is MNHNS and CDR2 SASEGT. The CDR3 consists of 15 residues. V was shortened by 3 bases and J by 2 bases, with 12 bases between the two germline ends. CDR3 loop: CASSEWDIITDTQYF. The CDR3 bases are TGTGCCAGCAGTGAGTGGGACATTATCACAGATACGCAGTATTTT.